This TCR beta chain was sequenced during a study of blood T cells in healthy people across ages. Then a second PCR, running about 6 to 11 cycles, was carried out with a sample-barcoded 5' primer and a J-beta primer mix. A tag from a template-switch adaptor with 12 random nucleotides marked each cDNA molecule. MiXCR, applied by TCRdb to the 5' RACE reads, yields one record per CDR3 protein. The sample carries under 1,000,000 distinct CDR3 sequences, about half recorded once. Trimming stripped 4 bases from V and 4 bases from J, with 10 bases between. The CDR3 is 13 residues long. This TCR was sampled from a man aged 80 or over in good health. V gene TRBV12-3 or TRBV12-4 combines with J gene TRBJ2-5; weak D call: TRBD1 (6 bases). Sequencing input: blood. The CDR3 is CASSWTAAETQYF. CDR3 DNA: TGTGCCAGCAGTTGGACAGCGGCAGAGACCCAGTACTTC.